This T cell receptor beta chain was documented in a study of blood T cell repertoires in COVID-19. Study-wide background: Samples taken during acute and convalescent COVID-19 were collected in the United States, Italy and Spain. In each case, the material was cDNA or gDNA derived from T cells, B-cell-depleted T cells, or PBMCs.

Seattle's enrolled individuals joined amid active infection and were then monitored longitudinally. Germline V gene lookup returns CDR1 MDHEN and CDR2 SYDVKM. V gave up 3 bases and J gave up 7 bases, with 11 bases separating them. The CDR3 contains 13 residues. Methods used by the authors: Using reference gene primer amplification, nucleated cell counts were estimated. Assay: immunoSEQ multiplex PCR; the TCRdb copy retains only in-frame clones and omits some. Clone size and the V and J calls come from that table; the DNA yielded D and trimming. The sample consists of roughly 380,000 clones, 89% of them appearing once.

The sequencing sample was made of peripheral blood. V is TRBV28 and J is TRBJ2-3; unclear D gene. The sequence came from a middle-aged woman with COVID-19, enrolled during active disease. The CDR3 here is CASSFPPRYTQYF. The DNA for the CDR3 is TGTGCCAGCAGTTTTCCACCCCGGTATACGCAGTATTTT.